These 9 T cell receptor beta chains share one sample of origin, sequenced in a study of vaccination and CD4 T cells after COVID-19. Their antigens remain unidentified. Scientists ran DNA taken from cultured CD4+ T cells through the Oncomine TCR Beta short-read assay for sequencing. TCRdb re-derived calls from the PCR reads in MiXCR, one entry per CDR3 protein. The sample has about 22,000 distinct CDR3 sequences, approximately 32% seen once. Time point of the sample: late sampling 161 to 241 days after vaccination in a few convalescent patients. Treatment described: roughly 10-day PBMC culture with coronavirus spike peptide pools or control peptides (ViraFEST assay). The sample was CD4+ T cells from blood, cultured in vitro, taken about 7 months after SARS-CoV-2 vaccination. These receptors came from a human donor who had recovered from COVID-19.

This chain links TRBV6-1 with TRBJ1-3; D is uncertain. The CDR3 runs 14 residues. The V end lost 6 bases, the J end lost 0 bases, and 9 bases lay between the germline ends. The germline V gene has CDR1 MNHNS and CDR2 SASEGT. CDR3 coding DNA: TGTGCCAGCAGCCGCGCCTCCTCTGGAAACACCATATATTTT. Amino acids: CASSRASSGNTIYF.

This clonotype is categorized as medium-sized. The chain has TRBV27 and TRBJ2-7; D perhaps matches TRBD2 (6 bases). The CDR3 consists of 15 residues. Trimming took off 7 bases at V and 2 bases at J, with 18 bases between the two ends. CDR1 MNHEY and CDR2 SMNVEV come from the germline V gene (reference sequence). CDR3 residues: CASNLGGGRTYEQYF. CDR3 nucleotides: TGTGCCAGCAATCTCGGGGGTGGACGGACCTACGAGCAGTACTTC.

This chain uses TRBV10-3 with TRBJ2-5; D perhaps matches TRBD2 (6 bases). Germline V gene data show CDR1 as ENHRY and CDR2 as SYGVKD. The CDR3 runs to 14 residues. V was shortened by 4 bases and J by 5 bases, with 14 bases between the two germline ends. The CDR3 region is CAISAGGGAETQYF. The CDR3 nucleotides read TGTGCCATCAGTGCCGGTGGAGGGGCTGAGACCCAGTACTTC.

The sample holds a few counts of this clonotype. The CDR3 nucleotides read TGTGCCACCAAGGACAGGGGCCTGTGGGGCTACACCTTC. Translation: CATKDRGLWGYTF. The chain carries TRBV6-1 and TRBJ1-2; 9 bases agree with TRBD1. Germline lookup yields CDR1 MNHNS and CDR2 SASEGT. Germline trimming cut 10 bases from V and 8 bases from J; bases unmatched to any gene: 11. This CDR3 is 13 amino acids long.

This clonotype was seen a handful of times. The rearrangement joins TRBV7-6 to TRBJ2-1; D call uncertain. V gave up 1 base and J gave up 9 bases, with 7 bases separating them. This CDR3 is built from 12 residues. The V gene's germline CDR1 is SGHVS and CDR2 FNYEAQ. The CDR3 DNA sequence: TGTGCCAGCAGCTTAGTAACGGGTGAGCAGTTCTTC. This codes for CASSLVTGEQFF.

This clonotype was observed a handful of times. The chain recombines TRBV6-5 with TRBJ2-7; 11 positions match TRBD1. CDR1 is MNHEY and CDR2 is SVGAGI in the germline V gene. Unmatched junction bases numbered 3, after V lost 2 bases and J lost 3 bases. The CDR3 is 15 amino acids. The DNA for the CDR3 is TGTGCCAGCAGTTACGAAGGGACAGGGGGCTACGAGCAGTACTTC. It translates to CASSYEGTGGYEQYF.

The CDR3 region is CATAGTGGYSNQPQHF. The DNA of the CDR3 is TGTGCCACCGCCGGGACAGGGGGTTATAGCAATCAGCCCCAGCATTTT. V and J are TRBV5-8 and TRBJ1-5; 11 positions match TRBD1. The CDR3 is made up of 16 amino acids. Germline lookup yields CDR1 SGHTS and CDR2 YDEGEE. V dropped 9 bases and J dropped 0; count of bases not matched to a gene: 8.

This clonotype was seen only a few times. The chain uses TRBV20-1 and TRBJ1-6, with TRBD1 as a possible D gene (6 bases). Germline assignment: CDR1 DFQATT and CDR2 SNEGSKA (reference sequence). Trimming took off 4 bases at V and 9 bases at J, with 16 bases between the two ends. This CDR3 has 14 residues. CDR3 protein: CSAIEGGEGSPLHF. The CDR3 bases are TGCAGTGCTATAGAGGGGGGTGAGGGTTCACCCCTCCACTTT.

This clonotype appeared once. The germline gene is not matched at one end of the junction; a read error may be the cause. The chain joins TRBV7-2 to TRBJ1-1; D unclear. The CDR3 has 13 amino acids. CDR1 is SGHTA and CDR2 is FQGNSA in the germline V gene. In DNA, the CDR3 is TGTGCCAGCAGCTTACAGCCTAACACTGAAGCTTCCTTT. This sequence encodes CASSLQPNTEASF. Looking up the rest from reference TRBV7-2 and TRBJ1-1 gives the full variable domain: GAGVSQSPSNKVTEKGKDVELRCDPISGHTALYWYRQSLGQGLEFLIYFQGNSAPDKSGLPSDRFSAERTGGSVSTLTIQRTQQEDSAVYLCASSLQPNTEASFGQGTRLTVV.